This T cell receptor (beta chain) appears in the sequencing data of a study of Graves' ophthalmopathy and Graves' hyperthyroidism. In the study overall: The study drew peripheral blood at initial diagnosis, before any treatment. Study-level results: Blood also contained most of the expanded thyroid clonotypes above 0.001 frequency.

Amplified TCR beta CDR3 regions were obtained using RNA transcripts as template. First-round RT-PCR with HTBI primers preceded a second-round multiplex PCR. TCRdb independently ran MiXCR on the multiplex PCR reads; one entry per CDR3 protein. The profile covers 220,000 or so distinct CDR3 sequences, with roughly a fifth appearing a single time and about 46% taken by the ten largest. Clinical symptoms and serum thyroxine were used for diagnosis; TRAb, thyroid ultrasound and orbital computed tomography were also relied on. This clonotype has ten or more counts. Its target is not known. The sequence was obtained from a woman aged 45-60 years with Graves' ophthalmopathy. The sample consisted of peripheral blood.

CDR3 DNA: TGTGCCAGCTCACCTGCAAGGACAGACAAAGAGACCCAGTACTTC. It is translated as CASSPARTDKETQYF. V usage is TRBV18 and J usage is TRBJ2-5; D may be TRBD1 (6 bases). Germline V gives CDR1 KGHSH, CDR2 LQKENI. The CDR3 loop spans 15 amino acids. V shed 3 bases and J shed 3 bases, with 14 bases lying between them.